The 26 T cell receptor beta chains listed next were all sequenced from one sample in a study of a mutant IDH1 vaccine in newly diagnosed glioma. These receptors have no identified antigens. Libraries were prepared by immunoSEQ multiplex PCR; TCRdb keeps only in-frame clonotypes and omits some of them. The sample contains roughly 34,000 clones, around nine tenths of which appear only once. This sample's time point: week 47, end of study. In the vaccine, a single dose held 300 ug of the mutant IDH1 20-mer peptide, along with topical imiquimod. The specimen comprised PBMCs, sampled from a glioma patient whose treatment included an IDH1 peptide vaccine. The receptors were gathered from a woman in her twenties or thirties with glioma.

The chain has TRBV7-2 and TRBJ1-1, with 7 bases fitting TRBD1. The CDR3 runs to 13 residues. Unmatched junction bases numbered 5, after V lost 8 bases and J lost 2 bases. CDR1 is SGHTA and CDR2 is FQGNSA in the germline V gene. The CDR3 protein is CASCRDSNTEAFF. CDR3 DNA sequence: TGTGCCAGCTGTAGGGACAGCAACACTGAAGCTTTCTTT.

This clone is large within its sample. V usage is TRBV18 and J usage is TRBJ2-3; D could derive from TRBD1 or TRBD2 (5 bases each). This CDR3 contains 13 residues. CDR1 and CDR2 (germline): KGHSH, LQKENI. V gave up 6 bases and J gave up 6 bases, with 13 bases separating them. CDR3 nucleotides: TGTGCCAGCTCGCTGGGACCAGGGGATACGCAGTATTTT. Translating it yields CASSLGPGDTQYF.

The V gene is TRBV7-9, the J gene TRBJ2-6; 12 bases align to TRBD2. V lost 5 bases, J lost 4 bases, and 9 bases stayed unmatched. Per germline, CDR1 SEHNR and CDR2 FQNEAQ (reference sequence). This CDR3 has 18 amino acids. This CDR3 is CASSLPSGGAAGANVLTF. CDR3 DNA sequence: TGTGCCAGCAGCCTACCTAGCGGGGGGGCCGCCGGGGCCAACGTCCTGACTTTC.

The chain is built from TRBV7-7 and TRBJ2-7; D possibly matches TRBD1 or TRBD2 (5 bases each). Germline CDR1 and CDR2: SSHAT and FNYEAQ (reference sequence). This CDR3 contains 13 residues. V lost 4 bases to trimming and J lost 7 bases, with 14 bases between them. The DNA of the CDR3 is TGTGCCAGCAGCTGGGCCCCCGAGGGGGAGCAGTACTTC. Its protein is CASSWAPEGEQYF.

V gene TRBV7-9 combines with J gene TRBJ1-1, with D uncertain. In germline, CDR1 is SEHNR, CDR2 FQNEAQ (reference sequence). Trimming took 1 base from V and 2 from J, leaving 14 bases between them. The CDR3 contains 16 residues. The CDR3 DNA follows: TGTGCCAGCAGCTTAGGAGCGGCCAGGATCAACACTGAAGCTTTCTTT. Protein product: CASSLGAARINTEAFF.

The rearrangement links TRBV6-6 to TRBJ1-6; D unresolved. Germline CDR1 reads MNHNY; CDR2 reads SVGAGI (reference sequence). This CDR3 is 14 amino acids long. Trimming stripped 3 bases from V and 11 bases from J, with 14 bases between. The CDR3 loop is CASSYNPPRAPLHF. The CDR3 DNA is TGTGCCAGCAGTTATAATCCCCCCCGGGCACCCCTCCACTTT.

This chain uses TRBV29-1 with TRBJ1-2; TRBD1 aligns across 11 bases. The V segment lost 6 bases and the J segment 8 bases; nucleotides outside the gene matches: 2. This CDR3 contains 11 residues. Germline assignment: CDR1 SQVTM and CDR2 ANQGSEA. The CDR3 loop is CSVGTGGGYTF. The CDR3 nucleotides read TGCAGCGTCGGGACAGGGGGAGGCTACACCTTC.

This clone was seen a single time. The chain recombines TRBV4-1 with TRBJ1-1; maybe TRBD1 (5 bases). Germline lookup yields CDR1 MGHRA and CDR2 YSYEKL. This CDR3 region has 16 residues. Trimming shortened V by 0 bases and J by 0 bases, and 11 bases separated the two germline ends. The CDR3 protein is CASSQDRGVVNTEAFF. CDR3 bases: TGCGCCAGCAGCCAAGATCGAGGGGTCGTGAACACTGAAGCTTTCTTT.

This clone occurred once. The chain links TRBV6-1 to TRBJ1-5; D not resolved. The length of the CDR3 is 16 residues. Trimming removed 1 base at V and 4 bases at J, with 14 bases between. Germline lookup yields CDR1 MNHNS and CDR2 SASEGT. CDR3 nucleotide sequence: TGTGCCAGCAGTGAAGTGTTTCCCCCTAGAAATCAGCCCCAGCATTTT. Its protein is CASSEVFPPRNQPQHF.

The V call is TRBV18, the J call TRBJ2-1; D is perhaps TRBD2 (5 bases). The V end was cut by 3 bases, the J end by 5 bases, with 14 bases between. Germline loops: CDR1 KGHSH, CDR2 LQKENI. The CDR3 has 15 residues. CDR3 sequence reads: CASSPRGPPDNEQFF. CDR3 nucleotide sequence: TGTGCCAGCTCACCTCGGGGTCCCCCCGACAATGAGCAGTTCTTC.

This clone was detected only once. The chain uses TRBV2 and TRBJ2-1; TRBD2 aligns across 9 bases. The V gene end was trimmed by 11 bases and the J gene end by 9 bases; junction bases not matched to a gene: 8. The CDR3 spans 12 residues. Germline V gene lookup returns CDR1 SNHLY and CDR2 FYNNEI. The CDR3 loop reads CAGDGAGGEQFF. CDR3 nucleotides: TGTGCCGGGGATGGAGCGGGAGGTGAGCAGTTCTTC.

The rearrangement joins TRBV21-1 to TRBJ1-1; the tabulated D call, TRBD1, remains unverified against the DNA. TRBV21-1 is labeled a pseudogene. The CDR3 runs to 14 residues. This CDR3 reads CASGRTWMNTEAFF. In nucleotides, the CDR3 is TGTGCCAGCGGCCGGACATGGATGAACACTGAAGCTTTCTTT.

This chain joins TRBV5-4 and TRBJ2-7, with D perhaps TRBD1 (6 bases). The germline CDR1 and CDR2 sequences are SGHNT and YYREEE (reference sequence). V was pared by 4 bases and J by 1 base, with 18 bases between. The CDR3 has 16 amino acids. The CDR3 DNA reads TGTGCCAGCAGCCCCCGGCGGACAGAAGAATCCTACGAGCAGTACTTC. This codes for CASSPRRTEESYEQYF.

The chain has TRBV7-9 and TRBJ1-2; possibly TRBD1 for D (5 bases). This CDR3 has 12 residues. The V end was cut by 3 bases, the J end by 4 bases, with 6 bases between. From germline, CDR1 is SEHNR and CDR2 FQNEAQ (reference sequence). The CDR3 region has the DNA TGTGCCAGCAGCTTGGGGGGCTATGGCTACACCTTC. The encoded protein is CASSLGGYGYTF.

The chain uses TRBV29-1 and TRBJ2-5; 8 positions agree with TRBD1. The V gene's germline CDR1 is SQVTM and CDR2 ANQGSEA. The CDR3 spans 18 residues. With V trimmed by 5 bases and J by 1 base, 18 bases remained unmatched. The CDR3 is CSVRDRGLPRRGQETQYF. DNA for the CDR3: TGCAGCGTTCGAGACAGGGGATTGCCTAGAAGGGGCCAAGAGACCCAGTACTTC.

The chain links TRBV6-6 to TRBJ2-5; D unresolved. V was shortened by 1 base and J by 2 bases, with 2 bases between the two germline ends. Germline V gene lookup returns CDR1 MNHNY and CDR2 SVGAGI (reference sequence). CDR3 size: 12 residues. The CDR3 protein is CASSYYQETQYF. The CDR3 DNA sequence: TGTGCCAGCAGTTACTATCAAGAGACCCAGTACTTC.

The chain is built from TRBV6-5 and TRBJ1-3; D remains unclear. The germline V and J ends were trimmed by 5 bases and 7 bases, with 12 bases remaining between them. The CDR3 totals 13 residues. Per the germline V gene, CDR1 is MNHEY and CDR2 is SVGAGI. CDR3: CASSPGSSNTIYF. DNA for the CDR3: TGTGCCAGCAGTCCGGGATCTTCCAACACCATATATTTT.

The V gene is TRBV6-5, the J gene TRBJ1-2, with D unclear. CDR1 and CDR2 (germline): MNHEY, SVGAGI. The CDR3 extends over 14 amino acids. V lost 0 bases, J lost 4 bases, and 9 bases lay in between. The CDR3 nucleotides read TGTGCCAGCAGTTACTCGAGTCAGGCCTATGGCTACACCTTC. Its translation is CASSYSSQAYGYTF.

The chain combines TRBV25-1 with TRBJ2-1, with 15 bases fitting TRBD2. This CDR3 comprises 17 residues. Germline V gives CDR1 MGHDK, CDR2 SYGVNS. The V and J ends lost 10 bases and 1 base, in that order; junction bases with no gene match: 8. The CDR3 bases are TGTGCCACCACCCGGACTAGCGGGGGGGCATCCTACAATGAGCAGTTCTTC. It codes for CATTRTSGGASYNEQFF. Complete variable domain (other parts from reference TRBV25-1 and TRBJ2-1): EADIYQTPRYLVIGTGKKITLECSQTMGHDKMYWYQQDPGMELHLIHYSYGVNSTEKGDLSSESTVSRIRTEHFPLTLESARPSHTSQYLCATTRTSGGASYNEQFFGPGTRLTVL.

The chain combines TRBV14 with TRBJ1-5; D gene uncertain. The CDR3 extends over 17 amino acids. Germline-derived CDR1 and CDR2 are SGHDN and FVKESK. V was shortened by 4 bases and J by 0 bases, with 16 bases between the two germline ends. The CDR3 sequence: CASSPEGNLYSNQPQHF. The DNA of the CDR3 is TGTGCCAGCAGCCCGGAGGGAAACTTATATAGCAATCAGCCCCAGCATTTT.

The rearrangement joins TRBV6-1 to TRBJ1-2; tentative D call: TRBD1 (5 bases). Germline assignment: CDR1 MNHNS and CDR2 SASEGT. The CDR3 length is 13 residues. V lost 3 bases to trimming and J lost 5 bases, with 10 bases between them. CDR3 loop: CASSEGGRYGYTF. CDR3 nucleotides: TGTGCCAGCAGTGAGGGGGGTAGGTATGGCTACACCTTC.

The rearrangement links TRBV4-1 to TRBJ2-5; D unclear. The length of the CDR3 is 12 residues. The germline V gene encodes CDR1 MGHRA and CDR2 YSYEKL. Trimming removed 1 base from V and 5 bases from J, with 5 bases in between. The CDR3 DNA reads TGCGCCAGCAGCCAAGGGGTCGAGACCCAGTACTTC. Amino acids: CASSQGVETQYF.

The chain carries TRBV7-9 and TRBJ2-3, with D perhaps matching TRBD2 (6 bases). The length of the CDR3 is 15 residues. The V gene lost 1 base and the J gene lost 1 base, with 9 bases spanning the gap. Germline V gives CDR1 SEHNR, CDR2 FQNEAQ (reference sequence). This CDR3 is CASSLVGGGTDTQYF. The CDR3 bases are TGTGCCAGCAGCTTAGTGGGCGGGGGCACAGATACGCAGTATTTT.

This chain links TRBV27 with TRBJ2-1; 9 bases align to TRBD1. The CDR3 contains 14 residues. V lost 6 bases, J lost 8 bases, and 8 bases stayed unmatched. Per germline, CDR1 MNHEY and CDR2 SMNVEV (reference sequence). This CDR3 reads CASREQGAWDEQFF. Here the CDR3 DNA reads TGTGCCAGCAGAGAACAGGGGGCATGGGATGAGCAGTTCTTC.

This clone was observed once. The V call is TRBV18, the J call TRBJ2-7; 13 nucleotides line up with TRBD2. This CDR3 spans 15 amino acids. V lost 6 bases, J lost 6 bases, and 8 bases stayed unmatched. Germline V CDR1 and CDR2: KGHSH, LQKENI. Here the CDR3 DNA reads TGTGCCAGCTCGCCGACTAGCGGGGGGCCTCGCGAGCAGTACTTC. It yields the protein CASSPTSGGPREQYF.

This clone has a single count. The rearrangement links TRBV18 to TRBJ1-1; possible D gene TRBD1, 6 bases. Germline V CDR1 and CDR2: KGHSH, LQKENI. This CDR3 is 15 amino acids long. V was pared by 6 bases and J by 2 bases, with 16 bases between. The CDR3 loop reads CASSPVRGGNTEAFF. DNA of the CDR3: TGTGCCAGCTCGCCCGTACGGGGGGGCAACACTGAAGCTTTCTTT.